One sample yielded the 18 T cell receptor beta chains listed below, sequenced in a study of CD8+ T cells in alopecia areata. RNA extraction was followed by reverse transcription into cDNA, which acted as the sequencing template. Sequenced by immunoSEQ multiplex PCR; TCRdb stores in-frame clones only, minus some. This sample has 150,000 or so clones, with 87% found just once. The sequences come from CD8+ T cells sorted from blood, collected at week 0. These receptors were taken from a human donor with alopecia areata.

J is TRBJ1-2 and V is TRBV6-5, with a possible D match to TRBD1 (5 bases). This CDR3 comprises 16 residues. The V and J ends lost 3 bases and 2 bases respectively, with 16 bases between them. Germline V gene lookup returns CDR1 MNHEY and CDR2 SVGAGI. In DNA form, the CDR3 reads TGTGCCAGCAGTTATTACGGGGGGGAGTCGAACTATGGCTACACCTTC. Protein product: CASSYYGGESNYGYTF.

The rearrangement joins TRBV30 to TRBJ2-1; possibly TRBD2 for D (6 bases). Between the trimmed V and J ends, which lost 2 bases and 9 bases, there was a span of 11 bases. Looked up from germline, CDR1 is GTSNPN and CDR2 is SVGIG (reference sequence). This CDR3 is 12 amino acids long. The DNA of the CDR3 is TGTGCCTGGAGTATCGGGGGAAGTGAGCAGTTCTTC. Its protein is CAWSIGGSEQFF.

The chain recombines TRBV4-1 with TRBJ2-1, with D uncertain. Germline CDR1 MGHRA, CDR2 YSYEKL. The CDR3 is 11 residues long. With 1 base removed from V and 11 bases from J, the gap between germline ends came to 6 bases. Here the CDR3 reads CASSQVSQQFF. CDR3 DNA: TGCGCCAGCAGCCAAGTTTCCCAGCAGTTCTTC.

The chain couples TRBV4-2 to TRBJ2-3; 7 bases line up with TRBD2. The trim removed 0 bases at V and 1 base at J, leaving 7 bases unmatched. The CDR3 has 17 residues. Germline V CDR1 and CDR2: LGHNA, YNFKEQ. CDR3 nucleotide sequence: TGTGCCAGCAGCCAAGATCTGGGAGGACTAGGCACAGATACGCAGTATTTT. Translated: CASSQDLGGLGTDTQYF.

The chain employs TRBV5-1 and TRBJ2-1; D is perhaps TRBD2 (6 bases). Germline CDR1 reads SGHRS; CDR2 reads YFSETQ. This CDR3 is built from 14 residues. Trimming pared 2 bases from V and 8 bases from J, leaving 14 bases between. The CDR3 DNA reads as TGCGCCAGCAGCTTAGGGACTGGGCTCGATGAGCAGTTCTTC. It yields the protein CASSLGTGLDEQFF.

CDR3 bases: TGCGCCAGCAGCCCCCTGAGCGGGAGTGGCAATGAGCAGTTCTTC. Translation gives CASSPLSGSGNEQFF. J is TRBJ2-1 and V is TRBV4-1; 8 positions match TRBD2. Germline V lookup: CDR1 MGHRA, CDR2 YSYEKL. This CDR3 is built from 15 residues. The V and J ends lost 4 bases and 6 bases, in that order; junction bases with no gene match: 8.

Relative to its sample, this clone is medium-sized (0.01 to 0.1%). Distinct nucleotide sequences in the sample also encode this CDR3. The chain carries TRBV5-6 and TRBJ2-7; 7 positions agree with TRBD1. CDR1 is SGHDT, CDR2 YYEEEE, per germline. The CDR3 sequence is 13 residues long. Trimming removed 4 bases from V and 1 base from J; junction bases left unmatched: 2. CDR3 sequence: CASSPTGSYEQYF. The CDR3 coding sequence is TGTGCCAGCAGCCCGACAGGGTCCTACGAGCAGTACTTC.

The chain couples TRBV27 to TRBJ2-1; 10 nucleotides agree with TRBD2. The V segment lost 9 bases and the J segment 7 bases; nucleotides outside the gene matches: 6. CDR3 length: 13 residues. Germline assignment: CDR1 MNHEY and CDR2 SMNVEV (reference sequence). CDR3 sequence reads: CASKLAGKNEQFF. The CDR3 region has the DNA TGTGCCAGTAAACTAGCGGGAAAAAATGAGCAGTTCTTC.

This clone was recorded once. V and J are TRBV11-2 and TRBJ2-7, with 9 bases that match TRBD2. In germline, CDR1 is SGHAT, CDR2 FQNNGV. The V segment lost 0 bases and the J segment 7 bases; nucleotides outside the gene matches: 10. The CDR3 length is 16 residues. The CDR3 reads CASSLDYGGRAVEQYF. The CDR3 DNA reads TGTGCCAGCAGCTTAGATTACGGCGGGAGGGCCGTAGAGCAGTACTTC.

This clone was picked up one time. This chain joins TRBV9 and TRBJ2-1, with D tentatively TRBD2 (6 bases). The V and J ends lost 0 bases and 3 bases respectively, with 7 bases between them. The CDR3 totals 14 residues. The germline gives CDR1 SGDLS, CDR2 YYNGEE. The CDR3 sequence is CASSVEAGYNEQFF. The CDR3 DNA reads as TGTGCCAGCAGCGTAGAAGCGGGCTACAATGAGCAGTTCTTC. The variable domain in full, completed from reference TRBV9 and TRBJ2-1, reads DSGVTQTPKHLITATGQRVTLRCSPRSGDLSVYWYQQSLDQGLQFLIQYYNGEERAKGNILERFSAQQFPDLHSELNLSSLELGDSALYFCASSVEAGYNEQFFGPGTRLTVL.

This chain joins TRBV27 and TRBJ2-1, with D perhaps TRBD1 (5 bases). This CDR3 spans 15 amino acids. Germline assignment: CDR1 MNHEY and CDR2 SMNVEV (reference sequence). V lost 10 bases, J lost 0 bases, and 16 bases lay in between. The CDR3 nucleotides are TGTGCCACCAATGGTAAGGGGCCCTCCTACAATGAGCAGTTCTTC. Residues: CATNGKGPSYNEQFF.

This chain uses TRBV30 with TRBJ2-2, with 10 bases identical to TRBD2. V gave up 3 bases and J gave up 2 bases; unmatched junction bases: 6. There are 16 residues in the CDR3. Germline CDR1 GTSNPN, CDR2 SVGIG (reference sequence). CDR3 in amino acids: CAWRTRTSGNTGELFF. The CDR3 DNA reads TGTGCCTGGAGAACTCGGACTAGCGGTAACACCGGGGAGCTGTTTTTT.

The chain has TRBV27 and TRBJ1-2, with a tentative D call TRBD1 (6 bases). The germline CDR1 and CDR2 sequences are MNHEY and SMNVEV (reference sequence). This CDR3 has 15 amino acids. V was trimmed by 6 bases and J by 3 bases, leaving 17 bases between them. CDR3 loop: CASSITGLQDYGYTF. Written as DNA, the CDR3 is TGTGCCAGCAGCATTACAGGGCTCCAGGACTATGGCTACACCTTC.

This chain connects TRBV29-1 to TRBJ2-2, with D uncertain. This CDR3 has 13 residues. Germline V CDR1 and CDR2: SQVTM, ANQGSEA. V lost 1 base and J 1 base, leaving 4 bases between the germline ends. The CDR3 nucleotides are TGCAGCGTTGAAGGGGAGAACACCGGGGAGCTGTTTTTT. Encoded protein: CSVEGENTGELFF.

The rearrangement links TRBV6-6 to TRBJ1-5; 8 nucleotides line up with TRBD1. This CDR3 is 15 amino acids long. V was clipped by 4 bases and J by 6 bases; unmatched bases: 8. From germline, CDR1 is MNHNY and CDR2 SVGAGI (reference sequence). The CDR3: CASSLTGGIGQPQHF. The DNA for the CDR3 is TGTGCCAGCAGTTTAACAGGGGGAATCGGTCAGCCCCAGCATTTT.

The V and J genes are TRBV4-1 and TRBJ1-2; D is unclear. The CDR3 has 15 amino acids. Trimming left V 3 bases short and J 4 bases short, with 15 bases between. CDR1 is MGHRA, CDR2 YSYEKL, per germline. CDR3: CASSHRVSRGYGYTF. The CDR3 DNA reads TGCGCCAGCAGCCATAGGGTATCCCGGGGCTATGGCTACACCTTC.

This chain connects TRBV7-9 to TRBJ2-3, with D perhaps assigned TRBD1 or TRBD2 (5 bases each). This CDR3 is built from 14 residues. Germline V CDR1 and CDR2: SEHNR, FQNEAQ (reference sequence). The V end lost 8 bases, the J end lost 2 bases, and 14 bases lay between the germline ends. CDR3 in DNA: TGTGCCAGCGATGTAACGGGGCCCACAGATACGCAGTATTTT. Translated, it gives CASDVTGPTDTQYF. The variable domain in full, with the rest retrieved from reference TRBV7-9 and TRBJ2-3, is DTGVSQNPRHKITKRGQNVTFRCDPISEHNRLYWYRQTLGQGPEFLTYFQNEAQLEKSRLLSDRFSAERPKGSFSTLEIQRTEQGDSAMYLCASDVTGPTDTQYFGPGTRLTVL.

The chain has TRBV6-5 and TRBJ1-5; no clear D. CDR3 length: 14 residues. Trimming left V 1 base short and J 5 bases short, with 9 bases between. Germline V gives CDR1 MNHEY, CDR2 SVGAGI. The CDR3 here is CASSYLWVDQPQHF. CDR3 coding DNA: TGTGCCAGCAGTTACTTGTGGGTAGATCAGCCCCAGCATTTT.